This T cell receptor (beta chain) was obtained from a study of blood T cell repertoires in COVID-19. Study details: In each case, the material was cDNA or gDNA derived from T cells, B-cell-depleted T cells, or PBMCs.

V shed 5 bases, J shed 14 bases, and the junction held 18 bases outside the gene matches. Per the germline V gene, CDR1 is MDHEN and CDR2 is SYDVKM. The CDR3 has 15 amino acids. Original analysis: Reference gene primer amplification in the assay estimated nucleated cell counts. Generated by immunoSEQ multiplex PCR, the TCRdb table keeps only in-frame clones and is missing some. D and trimming come from the DNA, and the V and J calls and clone size come from that table. The table shows approximately 340,000 clones, with roughly 89% occurring only once. Recruited during active infection, patients (from Seattle) were subsequently followed longitudinally. This clone was recorded once.

What was sequenced was peripheral blood. V and J are TRBV28 and TRBJ2-3; TRBD2 aligns across 8 bases. The TCR sequence derives from a man aged 25-45 years with COVID-19, enrolled during active disease. In DNA form, the CDR3 reads TGTGCCAGCAGTATCGGGATCAGGACTAGCTTGGACCGGTATTTT. The encoded protein is CASSIGIRTSLDRYF.